The 3 T cell receptor beta chains in this list originate from one sample, sequenced in a study of cytomegalovirus exposure and HLA in healthy donors. In the PCR, 60 Vbeta and 13 Jbeta primers were used. Only in-frame clones appear in the TCRdb table, and some are missing; sequencing was by immunoSEQ multiplex PCR. The table records 150,000 to 200,000 clones, over 75% of them present only once. Sequencing was performed on PBMCs. The receptors were gathered from a woman in her forties or fifties in good health and CMV-seropositive.

This clone was seen more than once but under ten times. CDR3 nucleotides: TGTGCCAGCAGCTTGGGGGGACACCCGAACACTGAAGCTTTCTTT. It is translated as CASSLGGHPNTEAFF. The chain links TRBV5-6 to TRBJ1-1; possible D gene TRBD1, 6 bases. The V end was cut by 0 bases, the J end by 1 base, with 10 bases between. The CDR3 runs to 15 residues. Germline-derived CDR1 and CDR2 are SGHDT and YYEEEE.

The gene calls are TRBV19 and TRBJ1-5, with D possibly TRBD1 on 6 matching bases. Trimming stripped 5 bases from V and 0 bases from J, with 8 bases between. Germline V gene lookup returns CDR1 LNHDA and CDR2 SQIVND (reference sequence). CDR3 length: 14 amino acids. The CDR3 nucleotides read TGTGCCAGTAGTTACAGGGATAGCAATCAGCCCCAGCATTTT. Its protein product is CASSYRDSNQPQHF.

V is TRBV28 and J is TRBJ2-3; 9 bases agree with TRBD2. Germline values: CDR1 MDHEN, CDR2 SYDVKM. The trim removed 7 bases at V and 1 base at J, leaving 3 bases unmatched. The CDR3 contains 14 residues. CDR3 residues: CASMSSGGTDTQYF. The CDR3 DNA is TGTGCCAGCATGTCTAGCGGGGGCACAGATACGCAGTATTTT.